This TCR beta chain was recorded in a study of T cells in Graves' hyperthyroidism and ophthalmopathy. Disease lasting under 3 months, a NOSPECS grade of at least 4, and a Clinical Activity Score of at least 3 were features of the ophthalmopathy patients. Over 8 ml fresh peripheral blood yielded the PBMCs. A few counts support this clonotype. Its antigen is still unknown. Overall study findings and caveats: The authors' 13 V-J model separated ophthalmopathy from stable hyperthyroidism.

The CDR3 regions of TCR beta were amplified from RNA transcripts. The HTBI set primed first-round TCR CDR3 RT-PCR. MiXCR, run by TCRdb on the multiplex PCR reads, gives a single entry per CDR3 protein. The sample shows a few hundred thousand distinct CDR3 sequences, 16% of them seen only once. The ends were cut back, 6 bases at V and 2 bases at J, with 19 bases in the middle. Germline CDR1 reads MNHNS; CDR2 reads SASEGT. The CDR3 spans 16 residues. The chain links TRBV6-1 to TRBJ1-2; TRBD1 is a possible D gene (6 bases). Sequences were obtained from blood. This clonotype was obtained from a woman in her 40s with Graves' ophthalmopathy. CDR3 sequence (DNA): TGTGCCAGCAGCACGACGGGCAGGGGTGAGAACTATGGCTACACCTTC. Residues: CASSTTGRGENYGYTF.